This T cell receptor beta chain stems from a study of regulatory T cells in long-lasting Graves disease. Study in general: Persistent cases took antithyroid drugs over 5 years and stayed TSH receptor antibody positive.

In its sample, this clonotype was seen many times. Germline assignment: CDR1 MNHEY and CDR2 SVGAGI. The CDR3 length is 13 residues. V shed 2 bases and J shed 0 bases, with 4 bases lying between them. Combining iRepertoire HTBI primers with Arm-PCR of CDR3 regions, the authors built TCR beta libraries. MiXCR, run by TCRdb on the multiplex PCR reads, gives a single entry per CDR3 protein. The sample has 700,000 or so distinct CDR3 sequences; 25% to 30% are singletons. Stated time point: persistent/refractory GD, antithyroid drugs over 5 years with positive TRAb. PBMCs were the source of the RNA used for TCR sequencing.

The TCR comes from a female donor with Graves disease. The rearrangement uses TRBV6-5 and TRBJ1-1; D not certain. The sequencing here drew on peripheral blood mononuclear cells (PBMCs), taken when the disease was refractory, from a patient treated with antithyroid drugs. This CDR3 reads CASSYGMNTEAFF. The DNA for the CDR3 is TGTGCCAGCAGTTACGGGATGAACACTGAAGCTTTCTTT.